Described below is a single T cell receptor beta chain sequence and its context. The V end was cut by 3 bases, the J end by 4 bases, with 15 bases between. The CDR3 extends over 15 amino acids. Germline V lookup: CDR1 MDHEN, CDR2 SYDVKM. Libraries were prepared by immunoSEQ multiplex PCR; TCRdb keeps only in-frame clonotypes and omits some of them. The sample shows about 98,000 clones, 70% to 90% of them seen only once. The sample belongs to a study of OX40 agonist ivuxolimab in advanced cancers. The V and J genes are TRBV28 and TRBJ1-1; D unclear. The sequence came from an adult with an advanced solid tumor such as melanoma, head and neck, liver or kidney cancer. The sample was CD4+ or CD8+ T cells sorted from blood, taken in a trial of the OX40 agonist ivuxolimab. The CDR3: CASSFDWVRGTEAFF. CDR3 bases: TGTGCCAGCAGTTTTGATTGGGTTCGGGGCACTGAAGCTTTCTTT.